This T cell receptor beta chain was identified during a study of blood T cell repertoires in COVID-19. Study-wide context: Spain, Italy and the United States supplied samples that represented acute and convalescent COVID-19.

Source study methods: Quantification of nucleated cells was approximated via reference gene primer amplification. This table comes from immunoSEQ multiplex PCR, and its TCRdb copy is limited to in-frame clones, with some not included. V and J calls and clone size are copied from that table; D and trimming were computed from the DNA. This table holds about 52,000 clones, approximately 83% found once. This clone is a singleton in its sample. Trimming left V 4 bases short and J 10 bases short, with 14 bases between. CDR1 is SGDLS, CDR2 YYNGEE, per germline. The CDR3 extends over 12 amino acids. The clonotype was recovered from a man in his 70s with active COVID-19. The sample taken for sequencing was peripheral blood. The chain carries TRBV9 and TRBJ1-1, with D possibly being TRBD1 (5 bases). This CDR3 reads CASSPDGGGAFF. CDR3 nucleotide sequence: TGTGCCAGCAGCCCCGATGGGGGAGGAGCTTTCTTT.